This passage covers 21 T cell receptor beta chains from one sample sequenced in a study of T cell changes during pregnancy in multiple sclerosis (dated by TCRdb to the late 2010s). Preparation of the library involved the immunoSEQ multiplex PCR assay. TCRdb provides this immuneACCESS table in a form limited to in-frame rearrangements. Some clones are lacking; in checked studies, under half of them reflect an unresolved V gene, and why the rest are absent is not known. Here the sample has under 55,000 clones; around 90% occur a single time. The ten largest clonotypes hold approximately 1.3% of the sample. Sequenced material: PBMCs (not recorded whether the cells were cultured). The receptors shown here come from a female donor with multiple sclerosis, enrolled in a pregnancy study.

V gene TRBV9 combines with J gene TRBJ2-7; either TRBD1 or TRBD2 may supply D (5 bases each). The CDR3 runs 15 residues. Trimming removed 0 bases at V and 0 bases at J, with 10 bases between. Germline values: CDR1 SGDLS, CDR2 YYNGEE. CDR3 in DNA: TGTGCCAGCAGCGTAGTCTGGGGGAGCTCCTACGAGCAGTACTTC. Protein sequence: CASSVVWGSSYEQYF. Drawing the rest from reference TRBV9 and TRBJ2-7, the complete variable domain is DSGVTQTPKHLITATGQRVTLRCSPRSGDLSVYWYQQSLDQGLQFLIQYYNGEERAKGNILERFSAQQFPDLHSELNLSSLELGDSALYFCASSVVWGSSYEQYFGPGTRLTVT.

A few counts support this clone. This chain links TRBV19 with TRBJ1-5; possible D gene TRBD1, 5 bases. V shed 3 bases and J shed 5 bases, with 8 bases lying between them. Germline lookup yields CDR1 LNHDA and CDR2 SQIVND (reference sequence). This CDR3 comprises 13 residues. The CDR3 loop is CASSIAGDQPQHF. The CDR3 DNA is TGTGCCAGTAGTATCGCGGGGGATCAGCCCCAGCATTTT.

This clone was seen once. The chain couples TRBV7-2 to TRBJ1-3; D gene unclear. Germline V lookup: CDR1 SGHTA, CDR2 FQGNSA. This CDR3 comprises 13 residues. V was cut by 2 bases and J by 4 bases, with 6 bases left in between. The CDR3 spells CASSLNNGNTIYF. For the CDR3, the DNA is TGTGCCAGCAGCTTAAACAACGGAAACACCATATATTTT. Filled out from reference TRBV7-2 and TRBJ1-3, the complete variable domain reads GAGVSQSPSNKVTEKGKDVELRCDPISGHTALYWYRQSLGQGLEFLIYFQGNSAPDKSGLPSDRFSAERTGGSVSTLTIQRTQQEDSAVYLCASSLNNGNTIYFGEGSWLTVV.

The gene calls are TRBV6-1 and TRBJ2-3; weak D call: TRBD1 (6 bases). CDR1 is MNHNS, CDR2 SASEGT, per germline. Trimming took 3 bases from V and 4 from J, leaving 11 bases between them. The length of the CDR3 is 14 residues. The CDR3 here is CASSEGAFADTQYF. The CDR3 DNA reads TGTGCCAGCAGTGAGGGGGCATTCGCAGATACGCAGTATTTT.

V gene TRBV28 combines with J gene TRBJ2-1; 7 bases fit TRBD2. Germline V gene data show CDR1 as MDHEN and CDR2 as SYDVKM. V was clipped by 3 bases and J by 2 bases; unmatched bases: 7. The CDR3 has 16 amino acids. CDR3 loop: CASSFLLAEAYNEQFF. The CDR3 bases are TGTGCCAGCAGTTTCCTTCTAGCGGAAGCCTACAATGAGCAGTTCTTC.

The chain uses TRBV4-3 and TRBJ1-5; 7 bases agree with TRBD1. Unmatched junction bases numbered 3, after V lost 1 base and J lost 0 bases. This CDR3 comprises 16 residues. Looked up from germline, CDR1 is LGHNA and CDR2 is YSLEER. The CDR3: CASSQGTGDSNQPQHF. As DNA, the CDR3 is TGCGCCAGCAGCCAAGGGACAGGTGATAGCAATCAGCCCCAGCATTTT.

Comments on this clone: One junction end disagrees with the germline gene, perhaps due to a read error. The gene calls are TRBV7-7 and TRBJ2-1; the match to TRBD2 covers 7 bases. CDR3 length equals 16 residues. Germline V lookup: CDR1 SSHAT, CDR2 FNYEAQ (reference sequence). The CDR3 loop is CASSLGTNTRYNEQFF. The CDR3 nucleotides are TGTGCTAGCAGCTTAGGGACTAATACCCGTTACAATGAGCAGTTCTTC.

The rearrangement links TRBV4-1 to TRBJ2-1, with D perhaps being TRBD1 or TRBD2 (6 bases each). CDR1 MGHRA and CDR2 YSYEKL come from the germline V gene. The CDR3 totals 13 residues. V was cut by 2 bases and J by 15 bases, with 17 bases left in between. CDR3 sequence reads: CASSQRWRGTRFF. CDR3 DNA sequence: TGCGCCAGCAGCCAACGTTGGCGCGGGACACGGTTCTTC.

The chain joins TRBV30 to TRBJ2-7; unclear D gene. Germline CDR1 GTSNPN, CDR2 SVGIG (reference sequence). CDR3 size: 13 residues. Trimming left V 5 bases short and J 3 bases short, with 14 bases between. The CDR3 loop reads CAWGAKDHYEQYF. The CDR3 DNA reads as TGTGCCTGGGGCGCTAAGGACCACTACGAGCAGTACTTC.

V and J are TRBV12-5 and TRBJ2-3; TRBD2 matches 9 bases. The CDR3 contains 16 residues. The V and J ends lost 6 bases and 6 bases, in that order; junction bases with no gene match: 13. The germline V gene encodes CDR1 LGHNT and CDR2 FRNRAP. CDR3 sequence (DNA): TGTGCTAGTGGGGAGCGAGCGGGAGGACCTAGGGATACGCAGTATTTT. It codes for CASGERAGGPRDTQYF.

This clone was detected once. At one boundary the junction diverges from the germline segment, which might be a read error. DNA of the CDR3: TGTGCTAGCAGCTTAGACAGGGCTGGAGGGGGACTTTGGAACACCGGGGAGCTGTTTTTT. Translation: CASSLDRAGGGLWNTGELFF. The rearrangement links TRBV7-7 to TRBJ2-2; possibly TRBD1 for D (7 bases). Germline lookup yields CDR1 SSHAT and CDR2 FNYEAQ (reference sequence). This CDR3 is built from 20 residues.

The chain uses TRBV4-3 and TRBJ2-7; D may match TRBD1 or TRBD2 (5 bases each). The CDR3 runs 15 residues. Germline V gene sequence: CDR1 LGHNA, CDR2 YSLEER. The V end was cut by 3 bases, the J end by 6 bases, with 18 bases between. CDR3 DNA: TGCGCCAGCAGCCAGGCTACGGGGCCCCGCGGCGAGCAGTACTTC. Translation gives CASSQATGPRGEQYF.

V is TRBV7-2 and J is TRBJ2-3; 9 bases fit TRBD2. The CDR3 spans 17 residues. V trimming: 1 base; J trimming: 0 bases; junction bases outside the gene matches: 5. Per germline, CDR1 SGHTA and CDR2 FQGNSA. CDR3 region: CASSLGSGRTSTDTQYF. The CDR3 nucleotides are TGTGCCAGCAGCTTAGGGAGCGGGAGGACTAGCACAGATACGCAGTATTTT.

The chain is built from TRBV7-9 and TRBJ1-1, with D unclear. V gave up 1 base and J gave up 7 bases, with 13 bases separating them. CDR1 is SEHNR and CDR2 is FQNEAQ in the germline V gene (reference sequence). There are 14 residues in the CDR3. CDR3 in amino acids: CASSLGSALDEAFF. The CDR3 DNA follows: TGTGCCAGCAGCTTAGGGTCAGCCTTGGATGAAGCTTTCTTT.

The chain recombines TRBV6-4 with TRBJ2-1; 14 bases align to TRBD2. The V and J ends lost 3 bases and 7 bases, in that order; junction bases with no gene match: 5. This CDR3 is 16 amino acids long. Germline V gene data show CDR1 as MRHNA and CDR2 as SNTAGT. CDR3: CASSEAGTSGSNEQFF. The CDR3 nucleotides read TGTGCCAGCAGTGAGGCCGGGACTAGCGGGAGTAATGAGCAGTTCTTC.

The CDR3 DNA reads as TGTGCCAGCAGCTTGGATGGGACGTCCTCCGGCTACACCTTC. As protein: CASSLDGTSSGYTF. The rearrangement joins TRBV5-4 to TRBJ1-2; possible D gene TRBD1, 5 bases. V was pared by 0 bases and J by 8 bases, with 14 bases between. The V gene's germline CDR1 is SGHNT and CDR2 YYREEE (reference sequence). There are 14 residues in the CDR3.

This clone was observed a handful of times. The chain uses TRBV5-1 and TRBJ1-2; a possible D gene is TRBD1 (6 bases). Between the trimmed V and J ends, which lost 0 bases and 6 bases, there was a span of 12 bases. CDR1 SGHRS and CDR2 YFSETQ come from the germline V gene. CDR3 length equals 14 residues. The CDR3, as DNA: TGCGCCAGCAGCTTGGCAGGGGTTGGTGATGGCTACACCTTC. The encoded protein is CASSLAGVGDGYTF.

The CDR3 sequence: CASSLRQVDDQPQHF. The CDR3 DNA sequence: TGTGCCAGCAGCTTGAGGCAGGTGGACGATCAGCCCCAGCATTTT. The chain joins TRBV5-6 to TRBJ1-5, with unresolved D. The CDR3 consists of 15 residues. V dropped 1 base and J dropped 5 bases, with 13 bases sitting between them. From germline, CDR1 is SGHDT and CDR2 YYEEEE.

V usage is TRBV4-1 and J usage is TRBJ2-1, with D maybe TRBD1 (6 bases). Trimming took 0 bases from V and 7 from J, leaving 13 bases between them. Germline V lookup: CDR1 MGHRA, CDR2 YSYEKL. This CDR3 is built from 15 residues. As DNA, the CDR3 is TGCGCCAGCAGCCAAGACTGGGGGCTGGGGAATGAGCAGTTCTTC. The encoded protein is CASSQDWGLGNEQFF.

The V gene is TRBV28, the J gene TRBJ1-3; 7 bases are a match to TRBD1. The V gene end was trimmed by 0 bases and the J gene end by 4 bases; junction bases not matched to a gene: 0. The CDR3 is made up of 14 amino acids. Germline loops: CDR1 MDHEN, CDR2 SYDVKM. Here the CDR3 DNA reads TGTGCCAGCAGTTTATGGACAGGGGGAAACACCATATATTTT. Its protein is CASSLWTGGNTIYF.

This sequence joins TRBV18 and TRBJ2-7; D is undetermined. Germline CDR1 and CDR2: KGHSH and LQKENI. The CDR3 runs 16 residues. The V gene lost 6 bases and the J gene lost 0 bases, with 18 bases spanning the gap. The CDR3 is CASSQRREGISYEQYF. The CDR3 bases are TGTGCCAGCTCCCAGAGGCGAGAAGGGATCTCCTACGAGCAGTACTTC.